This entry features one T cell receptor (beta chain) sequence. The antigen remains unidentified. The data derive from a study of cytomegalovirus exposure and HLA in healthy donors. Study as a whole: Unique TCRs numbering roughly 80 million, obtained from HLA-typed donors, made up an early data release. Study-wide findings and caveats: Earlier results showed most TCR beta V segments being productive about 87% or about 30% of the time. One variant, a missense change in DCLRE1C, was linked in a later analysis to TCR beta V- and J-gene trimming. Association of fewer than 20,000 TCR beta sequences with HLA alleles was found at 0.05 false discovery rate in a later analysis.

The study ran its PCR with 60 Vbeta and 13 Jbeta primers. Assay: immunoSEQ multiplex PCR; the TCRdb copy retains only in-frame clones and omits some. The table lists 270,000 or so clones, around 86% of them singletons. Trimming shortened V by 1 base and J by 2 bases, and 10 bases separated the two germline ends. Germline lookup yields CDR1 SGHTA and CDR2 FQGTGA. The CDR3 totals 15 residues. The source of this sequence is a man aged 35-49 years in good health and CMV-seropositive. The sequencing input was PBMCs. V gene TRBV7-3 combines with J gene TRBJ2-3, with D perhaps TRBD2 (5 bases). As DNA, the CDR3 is TGTGCCAGCAGCTTAATTGGAGGACTCACAGATACGCAGTATTTT. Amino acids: CASSLIGGLTDTQYF. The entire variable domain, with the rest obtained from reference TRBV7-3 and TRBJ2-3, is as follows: GAGVSQTPSNKVTEKGKYVELRCDPISGHTALYWYRQSLGQGPEFLIYFQGTGAADDSGLPNDRFFAVRPEGSVSTLKIQRTERGDSAVYLCASSLIGGLTDTQYFGPGTRLTVL.